This T cell receptor (beta chain) was profiled in a study of control samples from healthy donors and cancer patients. Repertoires were generated with immunoSEQ multiplex PCR, while TCRdb's copy carries only in-frame clones and drops some. The table has 50,000 to 65,000 clones, approximately 90% seen once; the top ten hold around 1.2%. Germline V gene lookup returns CDR1 SEHNR and CDR2 FQNEAQ (reference sequence). There are 14 residues in the CDR3. V lost 5 bases, J lost 3 bases, and 13 bases lay in between. This clonotype originated in a woman aged 50 to 60 with colorectal cancer. The chain employs TRBV7-9 and TRBJ1-2; D not certain. Sequencing used PBMCs. CDR3 residues: CASSLSTGYYGYTF. Here the CDR3 DNA reads TGTGCCAGCAGCCTAAGTACGGGCTACTATGGCTACACCTTC.